Listed below are T cell receptor beta chains from one sample, sequenced in a study of blood T cells in healthy people across ages. TCRdb itself ran the 5' RACE reads through MiXCR, one entry per CDR3 protein. The sample gives fewer than 1.5 million distinct CDR3 sequences, around 42% of which show up once; 7.9% is in the top ten. Sequencing input: blood. These receptors originate from a woman aged 18-29 years in good health. Both conserved end residues are part of each CDR3. A D gene is named only where the DNA matches it firmly. Not all rows give a size; the values are once, few, many and, for expanded clones, a class.

clone size,D gene,V gene,J gene,CDR3 length,CDR3 protein,CDR3 DNA
-,-,TRBV29-1,TRBJ2-1,10,CSVGTIEQFF,TGCAGCGTTGGGACAATCGAGCAGTTCTTC
-,-,TRBV12-3/TRBV12-4,TRBJ1-4,16,CASFDGREGTNEKLFF,TGTGCCAGCTTCGATGGGAGGGAAGGAACTAATGAAAAACTGTTTTTT
few,TRBD2,TRBV20-1,TRBJ2-3,16,CSARPPLAGERSTQYF,TGCAGTGCTAGACCTCCCTTAGCGGGGGAAAGGAGTACGCAGTATTTT
-,TRBD2,TRBV27,TRBJ2-1,16,CASSLTSGGWYNEQFF,TGTGCCAGCAGTTTAACCAGCGGGGGGTGGTACAATGAGCAGTTCTTC
-,-,TRBV28,TRBJ2-3,15,CASAGAGTHTDTQYF,TGTGCCAGCGCTGGGGCGGGGACTCACACAGATACGCAGTATTTT
-,-,TRBV7-9,TRBJ1-2,13,CASSVMGADGYTF,TGTGCCAGCAGCGTAATGGGGGCCGATGGCTACACCTTC
few,-,TRBV2,TRBJ2-5,11,CASSDGSWLYF,TGTGCCAGCAGTGATGGGAGCTGGTTGTACTTC
-,-,TRBV27,TRBJ1-4,17,CASRQRYRDWTNEKLFF,TGTGCCAGCCGCCAGAGATACAGGGATTGGACTAATGAAAAACTGTTTTTT
few,-,TRBV7-2,TRBJ2-3,15,CASSLGPLGVDTQYF,TGTGCCAGCAGCTTAGGGCCCCTAGGGGTCGACACGCAGTATTTT
-,TRBD2,TRBV20-1,TRBJ2-5,15,CSARPLAGADNEQYF,TGCAGTGCTCGACCCCTAGCGGGAGCTGACAATGAGCAGTACTTT
-,-,TRBV12-3/TRBV12-4,TRBJ1-1,15,CASSLTGGVETEAFF,TGTGCCAGCAGTTTAACCGGGGGGGTAGAAACTGAAGCTTTCTTT
-,-,TRBV7-9,TRBJ2-5,15,CASSLGGGSKETQYF,TGTGCCAGCAGCTTAGGCGGCGGGTCCAAAGAGACCCAGTACTTC
-,-,TRBV7-9,TRBJ2-1,13,CASSLGGQETQFF,TGTGCCAGCAGTTTAGGCGGACAAGAGACCCAGTTCTTC
-,TRBD1,TRBV6-1,TRBJ1-6,14,CASSHGQANSPLHF,TGTGCCAGCAGTCACGGACAGGCTAATTCACCCCTCCACTTT
-,TRBD1,TRBV20-1,TRBJ2-7,14,CSARTDRVPYEQYF,TGCAGTGCTAGAACCGACAGGGTACCCTACGAGCAGTACTTC
-,-,TRBV7-2,TRBJ2-1,15,CASSRDQLSYNEQFF,TGTGCCAGCAGTCGAGACCAACTTTCCTACAATGAGCAGTTCTTC
-,-,TRBV29-1,TRBJ2-1,12,CSVGEGSNEQFF,TGCAGCGTTGGGGAAGGGAGCAATGAGCAGTTCTTC
-,-,TRBV12-3/TRBV12-4,TRBJ1-2,14,CASSLAGHSYGYTF,TGTGCCAGCAGTTTGGCAGGGCATAGCTATGGCTACACCTTC
few,TRBD1,TRBV6-5,TRBJ2-7,18,CASSYTPTGSATLHEQYF,TGTGCCAGCAGTTACACCCCGACAGGGTCGGCTACCCTCCACGAGCAGTACTTC
-,-,TRBV27,TRBJ1-2,11,CASLTWYGYTF,TGTGCCAGCCTCACTTGGTATGGCTACACCTTC
few,-,TRBV29-1,TRBJ2-3,15,CSVDLDSLPTDTQYF,TGCAGCGTCGATTTGGACAGCTTACCTACAGATACGCAGTATTTT
-,-,TRBV20-1,TRBJ1-2,13,CSARGQTLGGYTF,TGCAGTGCTAGAGGCCAGACATTAGGCGGCTACACCTTC
-,-,TRBV11-2,TRBJ2-5,18,CASSLVTSRGEKQETQYF,TGTGCCAGCAGCTTGGTGACTAGCAGGGGAGAAAAACAAGAGACCCAGTACTTC
-,-,TRBV12-5,TRBJ2-2,16,CASGWEGQTNTGELFF,TGTGCTAGTGGTTGGGAGGGACAGACGAACACCGGGGAGCTGTTTTTT
-,-,TRBV6-5,TRBJ2-3,13,CASSTHGEDTQYF,TGTGCCAGCAGTACCCACGGGGAGGATACGCAGTATTTT
-,-,TRBV15,TRBJ2-7,14,CATSRDWQGNEQCF,TGTGCCACCAGCAGAGATTGGCAGGGAAACGAGCAGTGCTTC
few,TRBD2,TRBV6-5,TRBJ2-5,18,CASSYALGLAGRQETQYF,TGTGCCAGCAGTTACGCCTTGGGACTAGCGGGACGACAAGAGACCCAGTACTTC
few,TRBD2,TRBV20-1,TRBJ2-7,15,CSARDFSGGPDEQYF,TGCAGTGCTAGAGATTTTTCGGGGGGGCCCGACGAGCAGTACTTC
-,TRBD2,TRBV27,TRBJ2-7,14,CASRRLAGVREQYF,TGTGCCAGCAGGAGACTAGCGGGAGTCCGCGAGCAGTACTTC
few,-,TRBV12-3/TRBV12-4,TRBJ1-2,16,CASSLEGGRGLMSYTF,TGTGCCAGCAGTTTAGAGGGGGGCCGTGGTTTAATGAGCTACACCTTC
-,-,TRBV20-1,TRBJ1-2,12,CSAAPDAGGYTF,TGCAGTGCTGCCCCGGACGCCGGTGGCTACACCTTC
-,TRBD1,TRBV28,TRBJ2-3,18,CASSSIRGQGVSTDTQYF,TGTGCCAGCAGTTCTATAAGGGGACAGGGGGTTTCCACAGATACGCAGTATTTT
few,TRBD2,TRBV20-1,TRBJ2-3,16,CSAFTLAGGSSDTQYF,TGCAGTGCTTTTACACTAGCGGGAGGGAGTTCCGATACGCAGTATTTT
-,-,TRBV29-1,TRBJ1-2,12,CSVERTDYGYTF,TGCAGCGTTGAAAGGACCGACTATGGCTACACCTTC
-,-,TRBV24-1,TRBJ2-3,16,CATSDQTRLSTDTQYF,TGTGCCACCAGTGACCAGACTAGGCTTTCCACAGATACGCAGTATTTT
-,-,TRBV20-1,TRBJ1-2,17,CSARRGGGGLELYGYTF,TGCAGTGCTAGGAGAGGGGGGGGCGGCTTGGAACTCTATGGCTACACCTTC
-,-,TRBV14,TRBJ2-1,16,CASSRQGGFHSNEQFF,TGTGCCAGCAGCCGGCAGGGCGGTTTCCACTCCAATGAGCAGTTCTTC
once,-,TRBV7-6,TRBJ2-7,17,CASSSVPRERGPYEQYF,TGTGCCAGCAGCTCGGTTCCGAGGGAGAGGGGCCCCTACGAGCAGTACTTC
-,-,TRBV19,TRBJ2-3,15,CASTPSRGGTDTQYF,TGTGCCAGTACCCCTTCCAGGGGAGGCACAGATACGCAGTATTTT
few,TRBD2,TRBV6-6,TRBJ2-7,14,CASRRLADSYEQYF,TGTGCCAGCAGACGACTAGCGGACTCCTACGAGCAGTACTTC
-,-,TRBV5-1,TRBJ2-5,13,CASSWDRIETQYF,TGCGCCAGCAGCTGGGATCGAATAGAGACCCAGTACTTC
few,-,TRBV5-6,TRBJ2-7,16,CASSLGGSDTKSWEYF,TGTGCCAGCAGCTTGGGAGGATCCGACACGAAAAGTTGGGAGTACTTC
-,-,TRBV7-7,TRBJ2-1,15,CASSPLSGGYNEQFF,TGTGCTAGCAGTCCCCTCAGCGGAGGCTACAATGAGCAGTTCTTC